The 19 T cell receptor beta chains in this list originate from one sample, sequenced in a study of long-term antiretroviral therapy in people with HIV. The authors ran the immunoSEQ assay, v3.0, at survey level. Produced via immunoSEQ multiplex PCR; TCRdb's table is partial and in-frame only. In the table there are tens of thousands of clones, over 85% of which are singletons. The sequencing used unsorted PBMCs, collected 7.6 years after starting antiretroviral therapy. The receptors originated from a woman between 40 and 50 years old with HIV.

V and J are TRBV6-5 and TRBJ1-2; no clear D gene. V was shortened by 5 bases and J by 4 bases, with 11 bases between the two germline ends. Germline assignment: CDR1 MNHEY and CDR2 SVGAGI. This CDR3 has 13 amino acids. The CDR3 spells CASSDKLAYGYTF. The CDR3 nucleotides are TGTGCCAGCAGTGACAAGCTGGCCTATGGCTACACCTTC.

There are a few counts of this clone. This chain connects TRBV29-1 to TRBJ1-2; 9 bases fit TRBD1. From germline, CDR1 is SQVTM and CDR2 ANQGSEA. V dropped 4 bases and J dropped 2; count of bases not matched to a gene: 5. The CDR3 totals 14 residues. CDR3 protein: CSVVRDRANYGYTF. The CDR3 DNA follows: TGCAGCGTTGTCCGGGACAGGGCCAACTATGGCTACACCTTC.

The chain is built from TRBV4-1 and TRBJ1-4, with a tentative D call TRBD1 (5 bases). Trimming removed 3 bases from V and 5 bases from J, with 10 bases in between. Germline assignment: CDR1 MGHRA and CDR2 YSYEKL. CDR3 length equals 14 residues. CDR3 region: CASSQHGGNEKLFF. The CDR3 DNA reads TGCGCCAGCAGCCAGCATGGGGGGAATGAAAAACTGTTTTTT.

There are a few counts of this clone. At one end, the junction sequence differs from germline, possibly due to a read error. The V call is TRBV6-6, the J call TRBJ2-5; D is unresolved. This CDR3 is 11 amino acids long. CDR1 MNHNY and CDR2 SVGAGI come from the germline V gene (reference sequence). CDR3 sequence reads: CASSYSSSQNF. The CDR3 DNA reads as TGTGCCAGCAGTTACTCGTCGTCCCAGAACTTC.

This sequence joins TRBV7-2 and TRBJ1-2; 12 bases are shared with TRBD1. This CDR3 contains 15 residues. V dropped 5 bases and J dropped 4; count of bases not matched to a gene: 5. Germline CDR1 reads SGHTA; CDR2 reads FQGNSA. The CDR3 reads CASSQGQGAVYGYTF. The CDR3 DNA reads TGTGCCAGCAGCCAGGGACAGGGGGCGGTCTATGGCTACACCTTC.

The rearrangement uses TRBV30 and TRBJ2-7; D assignment may be TRBD1 or TRBD2 (6 bases each). V was clipped by 0 bases and J by 3 bases, with 21 bases between them. This CDR3 spans 17 amino acids. The germline V gene has CDR1 GTSNPN and CDR2 SVGIG (reference sequence). This CDR3 reads CAWSVQRGAPRSYEQYF. CDR3 nucleotide sequence: TGTGCCTGGAGTGTACAAAGGGGGGCCCCTAGGAGCTACGAGCAGTACTTC.

The chain combines TRBV7-9 with TRBJ1-1; D is unclear. Trimming took 1 base from V and 11 from J, leaving 14 bases between them. Germline V gene lookup returns CDR1 SEHNR and CDR2 FQNEAQ (reference sequence). This CDR3 contains 13 residues. The CDR3 loop reads CASSLDVEKGAFF. CDR3 in DNA: TGTGCCAGCAGCTTAGACGTTGAAAAAGGGGCTTTCTTT.

This chain joins TRBV2 and TRBJ1-2, with 9 bases aligning to TRBD1. V trimming: 6 bases; J trimming: 1 base; junction bases outside the gene matches: 6. The germline V gene has CDR1 SNHLY and CDR2 FYNNEI. This CDR3 spans 15 amino acids. The CDR3: CASSAGTGSNYGYTF. Written as DNA, the CDR3 is TGTGCCAGCAGCGCCGGGACAGGGAGTAACTATGGCTACACCTTC. The full variable domain, with the rest looked up from reference TRBV2 and TRBJ1-2, is EPEVTQTPSHQVTQMGQEVILRCVPISNHLYFYWYRQILGQKVEFLVSFYNNEISEKSEIFDDQFSVERPDGSNFTLKIRSTKLEDSAMYFCASSAGTGSNYGYTFGSGTRLTVV.

The genes are TRBV27 and TRBJ2-1; TRBD2 might be the D (7 bases). With 5 bases removed from V and 7 bases from J, the gap between germline ends came to 15 bases. Germline CDR1 and CDR2: MNHEY and SMNVEV (reference sequence). The CDR3 loop spans 14 amino acids. The CDR3 sequence is CASSLAGARNEQFF. CDR3 nucleotide sequence: TGTGCCAGCAGTCTCGCGGGGGCGCGAAATGAGCAGTTCTTC.

V and J are TRBV25-1 and TRBJ2-7; TRBD1 matches at 8 bases. CDR3 length equals 17 residues. Per the germline V gene, CDR1 is MGHDK and CDR2 is SYGVNS. Trimming took 7 bases from V and 3 from J; bases not matched to a gene: 17. This chain's CDR3 is CASTSLRCWTGRYEQYF. CDR3 DNA: TGTGCCAGCACCTCCTTAAGGTGTTGGACAGGGCGCTACGAGCAGTACTTC.

The CDR3 DNA sequence: TGTGCCAGCAGTGGGGGGTACAACTATGGCTACACCTTC. Encoded protein: CASSGGYNYGYTF. The V and J genes are TRBV2 and TRBJ1-2, with a possible D match to TRBD1 (5 bases). The CDR3 has 13 residues. Per germline, CDR1 SNHLY and CDR2 FYNNEI. V was pared by 4 bases and J by 2 bases, with 8 bases between.

The chain joins TRBV5-4 to TRBJ2-3; 7 bases fit TRBD2. The CDR3 sequence is 17 residues long. The junction had 14 bases not matched to a gene; V was cut back by 6 bases and J by 1 base. Germline assignment: CDR1 SGHNT and CDR2 YYREEE (reference sequence). For the CDR3, the DNA is TGTGCCAGCACCGGTCCGGTAGGGGCGGGGGGCACAGATACGCAGTATTTT. Its protein is CASTGPVGAGGTDTQYF.

The chain employs TRBV2 and TRBJ1-5; tentative D call: TRBD1 (5 bases). CDR3 length: 14 amino acids. Germline V gives CDR1 SNHLY, CDR2 FYNNEI. The V gene lost 2 bases and the J gene lost 7 bases, with 12 bases spanning the gap. CDR3: CASSERAGYQPQHF. The CDR3 DNA is TGTGCCAGCAGTGAACGGGCAGGGTACCAGCCCCAGCATTTT.

V usage is TRBV28 and J usage is TRBJ2-7; D is undetermined. Trimming left V 3 bases short and J 2 bases short, with 17 bases between. There are 16 residues in the CDR3. Germline assignment: CDR1 MDHEN and CDR2 SYDVKM. CDR3 DNA: TGTGCCAGCAGTTTTGCCCGGACCGCCCCACCCTACGAGCAGTACTTC. Amino acids: CASSFARTAPPYEQYF.

This clone came up a few times. The V gene is TRBV11-2, the J gene TRBJ2-7; the D gene is possibly TRBD2 (6 bases). The CDR3 has 17 amino acids. Germline V gene sequence: CDR1 SGHAT, CDR2 FQNNGV. The V end lost 3 bases, the J end lost 2 bases, and 20 bases lay between the germline ends. CDR3 DNA sequence: TGTGCCAGCAGCTTCAGCAGGGTTGGACTACTAACCTACGAGCAGTACTTC. Its protein is CASSFSRVGLLTYEQYF.

This chain joins TRBV10-2 and TRBJ2-1, with D hard to call. The V and J ends lost 8 bases and 5 bases respectively, with 16 bases between them. Germline V gene sequence: CDR1 WSHSY, CDR2 SAAADI. The CDR3 consists of 14 residues. CDR3 in amino acids: CASHEVGFDNEQFF. In DNA form, the CDR3 reads TGCGCCAGCCATGAGGTGGGTTTCGACAATGAGCAGTTCTTC.

This sequence joins TRBV5-1 and TRBJ2-5; TRBD1 or TRBD2 may be the D gene (5 bases each). This CDR3 has 18 amino acids. CDR1 is SGHRS and CDR2 is YFSETQ in the germline V gene. The V end was cut by 2 bases, the J end by 5 bases, with 25 bases between. This CDR3 reads CASSLATPGRGKWETQYF. The DNA of the CDR3 is TGCGCCAGCAGCTTAGCTACCCCGGGACGGGGAAAGTGGGAGACCCAGTACTTC.

The CDR3 DNA follows: TGTGCCAGCAGTGAAGCGAGGACAGGGAACAATCAGCCCCAGCATTTT. Translated, it gives CASSEARTGNNQPQHF. The gene calls are TRBV6-1 and TRBJ1-5; 8 bases map to TRBD1. Germline V gene sequence: CDR1 MNHNS, CDR2 SASEGT. This CDR3 region has 16 residues. V gave up 0 bases and J gave up 3 bases; unmatched junction bases: 4.

This rearrangement joins TRBV19 to TRBJ1-5; no clear D. Germline CDR1 reads LNHDA; CDR2 reads SQIVND (reference sequence). The CDR3 is 16 amino acids. Trimming left V 5 bases short and J 2 bases short, with 16 bases between. This CDR3 is CASSREGITGNQPQHF. CDR3 DNA sequence: TGTGCCAGTAGTCGGGAAGGCATAACGGGCAATCAGCCCCAGCATTTT.